These 21 T cell receptor beta chains share one sample of origin, sequenced in a study of human T cells and chemical hapten exposure. MiXCR, applied by TCRdb to the RACE reads, yields one record per CDR3 protein. Of about 400,000 distinct CDR3 sequences in the sample, over 6% were seen once. Time point given: patch test 2, 6 weeks after DPC sensitization. Stated treatment: therapeutic diphenylcyclopropenone sensitization with weekly scalp DPC. The sample consisted of whole blood, taken in connection with sensitization to the hapten diphenylcyclopropenone (DPC). These receptors all come from a woman between 18 and 29 years old with alopecia areata. Some clones in this sample may be carry-over from other donors' samples.

This clonotype was seen many times. V gene TRBV28 combines with J gene TRBJ2-7; D is possibly TRBD2 (6 bases). Deletions cut 8 bases from V and 2 bases from J, with 16 bases between. This CDR3 contains 14 residues. Germline-derived CDR1 and CDR2 are MDHEN and SYDVKM. Here the CDR3 reads CASLRGTDTYEQYF. Written as DNA, the CDR3 is TGTGCCAGCCTCCGAGGGACTGATACCTACGAGCAGTACTTC.

This sequence joins TRBV5-1 and TRBJ1-2, with D maybe TRBD1 (5 bases). This CDR3 has 12 amino acids. Trimming removed 0 bases from V and 10 bases from J, with 10 bases in between. Germline assignment: CDR1 SGHRS and CDR2 YFSETQ. CDR3 residues: CASSLDDSLYTF. The CDR3 bases are TGCGCCAGCAGCTTGGATGACAGCCTCTACACCTTC.

The chain carries TRBV12-3 or TRBV12-4 and TRBJ1-2, with D unresolved. CDR3 length: 13 amino acids. V gave up 8 bases and J gave up 2 bases, with 12 bases separating them. This chain's CDR3 is CASGKEENYGYTF. DNA for the CDR3: TGTGCCAGCGGTAAAGAGGAAAACTATGGCTACACCTTC.

This clonotype was detected many times. The V gene is TRBV6-6, the J gene TRBJ1-3; D gene uncertain. There are 10 residues in the CDR3. Germline assignment: CDR1 MNHNY and CDR2 SVGAGI (reference sequence). Deletions cut 8 bases from V and 3 bases from J, with 2 bases between. CDR3 nucleotide sequence: TGTGCCAGCCTTGGAAACACCATATATTTT. Amino acids: CASLGNTIYF.

In its sample, this clonotype was seen many times. The rearrangement links TRBV2 to TRBJ2-1; TRBD2 might be the D (5 bases). The CDR3 is 14 amino acids. Germline values: CDR1 SNHLY, CDR2 FYNNEI. The germline V and J ends were trimmed by 4 bases and 5 bases, with 12 bases remaining between them. In DNA, the CDR3 is TGTGCCAGCAGTGCGTTCCTCGGGGACAATGAGCAGTTCTTC. This sequence encodes CASSAFLGDNEQFF.

The chain recombines TRBV12-3 or TRBV12-4 with TRBJ2-2; D may be TRBD1 (5 bases). Trimming took 5 bases from V and 0 from J, leaving 13 bases between them. CDR3 length: 16 residues. The CDR3 sequence: CASSPLTATNTGELFF. Written as DNA, the CDR3 is TGTGCCAGCAGTCCATTGACAGCCACGAACACCGGGGAGCTGTTTTTT.

The table lists this clonotype with many counts. The V call is TRBV27, the J call TRBJ1-3; D uncertain. Germline CDR1 is MNHEY and CDR2 is SMNVEV (reference sequence). Trimming cost V 6 bases and J 8 bases, with 8 bases left between them. This CDR3 has 11 residues. The CDR3 loop reads CASSFGDTIYF. CDR3 sequence (DNA): TGTGCCAGCAGCTTTGGGGACACCATATATTTT.

In this sample, this clonotype turned up many times. V gene TRBV12-3 or TRBV12-4 combines with J gene TRBJ1-3; D gene unclear. V was cut by 7 bases and J by 0 bases, with 19 bases left in between. This CDR3 has 17 residues. CDR3 protein: CASTGSNSGGSGNTIYF. The CDR3 nucleotides are TGTGCCAGCACCGGGTCGAATTCGGGAGGCTCTGGAAACACCATATATTTT.

The chain employs TRBV5-1 and TRBJ1-1; possible D gene TRBD1, 5 bases. Germline V gene data show CDR1 as SGHRS and CDR2 as YFSETQ. The CDR3 is made up of 12 amino acids. The V end lost 4 bases, the J end lost 11 bases, and 15 bases lay between the germline ends. Here the CDR3 reads CASSTAGSLAFF. The CDR3 DNA reads TGCGCCAGCAGCACCGCAGGGTCGTTGGCTTTCTTT.

This clonotype came up many times. This chain uses TRBV2 with TRBJ1-6, with D perhaps TRBD1 (6 bases). Deletions cut 4 bases from V and 0 bases from J, with 7 bases between. The CDR3 spans 15 residues. Germline CDR1 SNHLY, CDR2 FYNNEI. CDR3 amino acids: CASSADSSYNSPLHF. The CDR3, as DNA: TGTGCCAGCAGTGCGGACAGCTCCTATAATTCACCCCTCCACTTT.

This clonotype was observed many times. The chain carries TRBV5-6 and TRBJ2-3; the D call may be TRBD1 or TRBD2 (5 bases each). Trimming took off 4 bases at V and 2 bases at J, with 8 bases between the two ends. CDR1 and CDR2 from the germline V gene are SGHDT and YYEEEE. The CDR3 runs to 13 residues. CDR3 region: CASSLGTTDTQYF. DNA for the CDR3: TGTGCCAGCAGCCTAGGGACCACAGATACGCAGTATTTT.

This clonotype was seen a handful of times. V and J are TRBV12-3 or TRBV12-4 and TRBJ1-2; the D is unclear. The CDR3 is 12 residues long. Trimming stripped 2 bases from V and 4 bases from J, with 5 bases between. The CDR3 DNA reads TGTGCCAGCAGTTTAAACGTCTATGGCTACACCTTC. Its protein product is CASSLNVYGYTF.

Ten or more counts support this clonotype. This chain uses TRBV14 with TRBJ1-6; D is perhaps TRBD1 (5 bases). Trimming cost V 3 bases and J 8 bases, with 20 bases left between them. Germline V lookup: CDR1 SGHDN, CDR2 FVKESK. The CDR3 extends over 17 amino acids. The CDR3 sequence: CASSHPREGDVYSPLHF. In DNA, the CDR3 is TGTGCCAGCAGCCACCCCCGAGAAGGGGACGTATATTCACCCCTCCACTTT.

The CDR3 sequence is CASSQDAIDRTDGNTIYF. The CDR3 nucleotides read TGTGCCAGCAGCCAAGACGCCATCGACAGAACCGACGGAAACACCATATATTTT. The chain uses TRBV4-2 and TRBJ1-3; D may be TRBD1 (5 bases). The germline gives CDR1 LGHNA, CDR2 YNFKEQ. The V end lost 0 bases, the J end lost 4 bases, and 19 bases lay between the germline ends. This CDR3 has 18 amino acids.

The chain uses TRBV10-3 and TRBJ2-7; no firm D call. The CDR3 extends over 14 amino acids. The germline V gene has CDR1 ENHRY and CDR2 SYGVKD. V was cut by 5 bases and J by 5 bases, with 16 bases left in between. In nucleotides, the CDR3 is TGTGCCATCAGTCTCGGACGGCAGGTTGACGAGCAGTACTTC. It is translated as CAISLGRQVDEQYF.

The sample holds many counts of this clonotype. The rearrangement uses TRBV7-2 and TRBJ1-6, with 8 bases fitting TRBD1. The CDR3 contains 14 residues. The V and J ends lost 5 bases and 10 bases, in that order; junction bases with no gene match: 7. Germline assignment: CDR1 SGHTA and CDR2 FQGNSA. This CDR3 is CASSQGTGPSPLHF. The CDR3 DNA is TGTGCCAGCAGCCAAGGGACAGGTCCCTCACCCCTCCACTTT.

This clonotype has ten or more counts. The chain couples TRBV4-3 to TRBJ2-7; D is ambiguous. Trimming shortened V by 0 bases and J by 6 bases, and 9 bases separated the two germline ends. Germline V lookup: CDR1 LGHNA, CDR2 YSLEER. The CDR3 is 13 amino acids. CDR3 loop: CASSQDIWGEQYF. The CDR3 bases are TGCGCCAGCAGCCAAGATATTTGGGGCGAGCAGTACTTC.

Ten or more counts support this clonotype. This rearrangement joins TRBV7-9 to TRBJ1-1; D is ambiguous. In germline, CDR1 is SEHNR, CDR2 FQNEAQ (reference sequence). The CDR3 loop spans 13 amino acids. V was cut by 7 bases and J by 4 bases, with 13 bases left in between. The DNA for the CDR3 is TGTGCCAGCACCCTTAAGGCGGGCACTGAAGCTTTCTTT. This codes for CASTLKAGTEAFF. Full variable domain (missing parts from reference TRBV7-9 and TRBJ1-1): DTGVSQNPRHKITKRGQNVTFRCDPISEHNRLYWYRQTLGQGPEFLTYFQNEAQLEKSRLLSDRFSAERPKGSFSTLEIQRTEQGDSAMYLCASTLKAGTEAFFGQGTRLTVV.

This clonotype was observed at least ten times. The chain has TRBV6-4 and TRBJ2-3; 11 nucleotides align to TRBD2. CDR1 is MRHNA, CDR2 SNTAGT, per germline. V dropped 4 bases and J dropped 1; count of bases not matched to a gene: 4. This CDR3 has 16 residues. The CDR3 loop reads CASSGTSGGGTDTQYF. CDR3 bases: TGTGCCAGCAGTGGAACTAGCGGGGGTGGCACAGATACGCAGTATTTT.

This clonotype was seen at least ten times. The V call is TRBV5-5, the J call TRBJ2-7, with a tentative D call TRBD1 (6 bases). V gave up 7 bases and J gave up 4 bases, with 15 bases separating them. This CDR3 spans 13 amino acids. Germline V gene lookup returns CDR1 SGHKS and CDR2 YYEKEE (reference sequence). CDR3 region: CASSRQGTYEQYF. The CDR3, as DNA: TGTGCCAGCTCACGGCAGGGGACATACGAGCAGTACTTC.

J is TRBJ2-7 and V is TRBV6-5; possibly TRBD2 for D (7 bases). Between the trimmed V and J ends, which lost 6 bases and 5 bases, there was a span of 20 bases. The CDR3 spans 15 residues. The germline gives CDR1 MNHEY, CDR2 SVGAGI. CDR3 bases: TGTGCCAGCAGCTCTGCAGGCGAGGGGGGGAACGAGCAGTACTTC. Translated, it gives CASSSAGEGGNEQYF.